The T cell receptor beta chain under discussion was sequenced for a study of T cells in Graves' hyperthyroidism and ophthalmopathy. Across the study: Initial diagnosis, before any treatment, was when peripheral blood was collected. Study-level findings and limits: Among clonotypes expanded in thyroid above 0.001, most were also found in blood.

Amplified regions were TCR beta CDR3 sequences from RNA transcripts. The HTBI primer set was used in a first-round RT-PCR of the TCR CDR3. TCRdb analysed the multiplex PCR reads with MiXCR anew, one entry per CDR3 protein. The sample holds under 400,000 distinct CDR3 sequences; roughly 15% are singletons and the top ten take around 35%. V gave up 6 bases and J gave up 0 bases, with 17 bases separating them. The germline V gene has CDR1 MNHGY and CDR2 SVAAGI. The CDR3 spans 16 residues. This clonotype has more than one count but fewer than ten. Its cognate antigen is unknown. Diagnoses used clinical symptoms, serum thyroxine and TRAb, thyroid ultrasound and orbital computed tomography.

The clonotype was recovered from a young man with Graves' hyperthyroidism. The chain is built from TRBV6-9 and TRBJ1-1; tentatively, D is TRBD1 (5 bases). The material sequenced was blood. CDR3 nucleotide sequence: TGTGCCAGCAGACTCGGGACTGCCAGCATGAACACTGAAGCTTTCTTT. As protein: CASRLGTASMNTEAFF.